The source of this T cell receptor (beta chain) is a study of T cells after yellow fever vaccination. Whole-study results and caveats: The booster response re-showed most primary clones: approximately 95% CD4, roughly 91% CD8.

Trimming cost V 0 bases and J 2 bases; bases outside gene matches: 1. The CDR3 loop spans 14 amino acids. Germline V gene data show CDR1 as MDHEN and CDR2 as SYDVKM. Remarks on this clonotype: Its antigen is unidentified.

Each CDR3 protein is one row after TCRdb ran MiXCR on the 5' RACE reads. The sample lists around 590,000 distinct CDR3 sequences, approximately 13% occurring once. This chain uses TRBV28 with TRBJ2-7; TRBD1 agrees at 7 bases. The sequencing here drew on PBMCs, taken on the day of the yellow fever booster vaccination. This TCR was sampled from a man under 40 who received the YFV17D yellow fever vaccine. CDR3 coding DNA: TGTGCCAGCAGTTTATGGACAGGGACCTACGAGCAGTACTTC. It is translated as CASSLWTGTYEQYF.